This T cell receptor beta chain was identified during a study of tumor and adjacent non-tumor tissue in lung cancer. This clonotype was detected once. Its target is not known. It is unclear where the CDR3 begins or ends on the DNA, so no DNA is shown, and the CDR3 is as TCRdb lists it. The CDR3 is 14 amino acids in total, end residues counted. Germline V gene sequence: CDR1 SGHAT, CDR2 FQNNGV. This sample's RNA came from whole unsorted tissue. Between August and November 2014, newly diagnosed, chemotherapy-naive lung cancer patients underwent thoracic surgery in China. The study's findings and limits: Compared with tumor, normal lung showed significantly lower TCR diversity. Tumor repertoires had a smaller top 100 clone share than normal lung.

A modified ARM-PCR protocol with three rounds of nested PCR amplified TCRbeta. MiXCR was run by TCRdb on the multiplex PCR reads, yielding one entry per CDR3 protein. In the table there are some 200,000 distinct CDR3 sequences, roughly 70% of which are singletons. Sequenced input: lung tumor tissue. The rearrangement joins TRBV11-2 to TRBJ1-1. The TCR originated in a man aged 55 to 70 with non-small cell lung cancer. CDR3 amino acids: CASILVGRGTEAFF.